This T cell receptor beta chain was identified during a study of cytomegalovirus exposure and HLA in healthy donors. Study findings and constraints: The HLA-A and HLA-B alleles of most subjects were reportedly predicted accurately from TCR beta sequences. Presence/absence results assume similar sequencing depth per donor, which may not hold.

V lost 1 base, J lost 3 bases, and 19 bases stayed unmatched. CDR3 length: 20 residues. From germline, CDR1 is KGHSH and CDR2 LQKENI. 60 Vbeta and 13 Jbeta primers were used in PCR. Generated by immunoSEQ multiplex PCR, the TCRdb table keeps only in-frame clones and is missing some. Of some 65,000 clones in the sample, 70% to 85% were seen once. Points on this clone: Its antigen is as yet unknown.

The V call is TRBV18, the J call TRBJ2-5, with 8 bases lining up with TRBD1. The sequence came from a girl aged 5 to 17 in good health and CMV-seropositive. Sequenced sample: PBMCs. CDR3: CASSPQSITQTGVWKETQYF. CDR3 DNA: TGTGCCAGCTCACCACAATCCATAACTCAGACAGGGGTGTGGAAAGAGACCCAGTACTTC.